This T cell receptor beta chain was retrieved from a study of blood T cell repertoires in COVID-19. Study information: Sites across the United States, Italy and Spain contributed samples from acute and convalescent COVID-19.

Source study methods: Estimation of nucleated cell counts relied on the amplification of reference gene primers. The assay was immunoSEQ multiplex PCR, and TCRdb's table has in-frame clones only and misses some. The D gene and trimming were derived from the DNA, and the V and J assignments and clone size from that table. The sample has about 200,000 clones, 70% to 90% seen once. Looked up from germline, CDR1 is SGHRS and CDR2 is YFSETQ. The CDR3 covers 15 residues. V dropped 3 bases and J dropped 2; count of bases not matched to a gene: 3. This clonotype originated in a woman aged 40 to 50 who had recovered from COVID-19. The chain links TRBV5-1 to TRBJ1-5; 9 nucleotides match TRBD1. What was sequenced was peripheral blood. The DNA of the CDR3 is TGCGCCAGCAGCTCGGGACAGGGCGGCAATCAGCCCCAGCATTTT. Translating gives CASSSGQGGNQPQHF.